Listed here are 12 T cell receptor beta chains from one sample, sequenced in a study of spatial heterogeneity in lung cancer. The time point here: blood at routine non-recurrence follow-up after resection. Sequencing covered unsorted whole RNA taken from tumor, nontumor lung or frozen PBMC. TCRdb ran MiXCR on the 5' RACE reads and lists one entry per CDR3 protein. The data hold about 120,000 distinct CDR3 sequences, with 12% observed a single time. This specimen was PBMCs, taken at follow-up. The receptors shown here come from a male donor with early-stage non-small cell lung cancer.

This clonotype has a count of ten or more. This chain connects TRBV4-2 to TRBJ1-3; the D gene is possibly TRBD1 (5 bases). CDR1 is LGHNA and CDR2 is YNFKEQ in the germline V gene. The V end was cut by 2 bases, the J end by 3 bases, with 11 bases between. This CDR3 is built from 15 residues. CDR3 in DNA: TGTGCCAGCAGCCAACAGGGAACGGGTGGAAACACCATATATTTT. Translated, it gives CASSQQGTGGNTIYF.

This clonotype turned up a few times. The chain has TRBV7-9 and TRBJ1-4; D possibly corresponds to TRBD1 (5 bases). Deletions cut 4 bases from V and 0 bases from J, with 21 bases between. The CDR3 sequence is 19 residues long. Germline V gives CDR1 SEHNR, CDR2 FQNEAQ (reference sequence). The CDR3 DNA follows: TGTGCCAGCAGCTCCACCCAAAACAGGCCTGATGCAACTAATGAAAAACTGTTTTTT. Amino acids: CASSSTQNRPDATNEKLFF.

The chain combines TRBV7-2 with TRBJ2-7; D is undetermined. This CDR3 has 14 residues. With 5 bases removed from V and 2 bases from J, the gap between germline ends came to 13 bases. Per germline, CDR1 SGHTA and CDR2 FQGNSA. The DNA of the CDR3 is TGTGCCAGCAGCCGCCGGACCGCACCCTACGAGCAGTACTTC. This codes for CASSRRTAPYEQYF.

This chain joins TRBV7-2 and TRBJ1-1, with 7 bases that match TRBD1. V shed 3 bases, J shed 5 bases, and the junction held 0 bases outside the gene matches. The germline V gene encodes CDR1 SGHTA and CDR2 FQGNSA. There are 12 residues in the CDR3. This CDR3 is CASSLDRTEAFF. In DNA, the CDR3 is TGTGCCAGCAGCTTGGACAGGACTGAAGCTTTCTTT.

In its sample, this clonotype was seen many times. The chain recombines TRBV7-3 with TRBJ2-4, with D unclear. Trimming removed 5 bases from V and 1 base from J, with 9 bases in between. The CDR3 loop spans 14 amino acids. CDR1 and CDR2 (germline): SGHTA, FQGTGA. The CDR3, as DNA: TGTGCCAGCAGCACGCGTCGCGCCAAAAACATTCAGTACTTC. Translated: CASSTRRAKNIQYF.

The rearrangement links TRBV7-9 to TRBJ2-3; possible D gene TRBD1, 5 bases. CDR3 length equals 14 residues. Between the trimmed V and J ends, which lost 4 bases and 5 bases, there was a span of 13 bases. Per the germline V gene, CDR1 is SEHNR and CDR2 is FQNEAQ (reference sequence). This CDR3 reads CASSSNSQGDTQYF. The CDR3 nucleotides read TGTGCCAGCAGCTCAAACTCCCAGGGAGATACGCAGTATTTT.

There are a few counts of this clonotype. This chain connects TRBV11-1 to TRBJ1-2; D not certain. The CDR3 length is 13 residues. The V and J ends lost 2 bases and 4 bases respectively, with 8 bases between them. CDR1 and CDR2 from the germline V gene are SGHAT and FQDESV (reference sequence). This chain's CDR3 is CASSLRAGYGYTF. Written as DNA, the CDR3 is TGTGCCAGCAGCTTAAGGGCAGGCTATGGCTACACCTTC.

The chain couples TRBV4-2 to TRBJ2-5; D unresolved. The CDR3 spans 13 residues. CDR1 LGHNA and CDR2 YNFKEQ come from the germline V gene. Trimming stripped 2 bases from V and 4 bases from J, with 8 bases between. Here the CDR3 reads CASSQLDAETQYF. CDR3 sequence (DNA): TGTGCCAGCAGCCAATTGGACGCAGAGACCCAGTACTTC.

This clonotype was counted between two and nine times. The gene calls are TRBV5-4 and TRBJ2-3; possibly TRBD2 for D (5 bases). Germline values: CDR1 SGHNT, CDR2 YYREEE (reference sequence). The CDR3 has 14 amino acids. V lost 3 bases, J lost 1 base, and 9 bases lay in between. In DNA form, the CDR3 reads TGTGCCAGCAGCTCAAGCGGCCGCACAGATACGCAGTATTTT. Amino acids: CASSSSGRTDTQYF.

This clonotype was observed a few times. The chain recombines TRBV4-1 with TRBJ2-3, with D perhaps TRBD2 (6 bases). Trimming stripped 2 bases from V and 0 bases from J, with 15 bases between. CDR1 is MGHRA and CDR2 is YSYEKL in the germline V gene. CDR3 length: 17 residues. The CDR3 DNA reads TGCGCCAGCAGCCAAACCACGGGACTTACTAGCACAGATACGCAGTATTTT. It codes for CASSQTTGLTSTDTQYF.

This clonotype occurred a few times. This chain connects TRBV12-3 or TRBV12-4 to TRBJ1-3; 12 bases map to TRBD1. Trimming at V came to 5 bases and at J to 8 bases, leaving 4 bases not matched to a gene. The CDR3 sequence is 14 residues long. The CDR3 is CASSVGTGGHTIYF. CDR3 DNA sequence: TGTGCCAGCAGTGTGGGGACAGGGGGCCACACCATATATTTT.

This chain joins TRBV12-3 or TRBV12-4 and TRBJ1-6, with 11 bases matching TRBD1. CDR3 length: 15 residues. Trimming removed 6 bases from V and 7 bases from J; junction bases left unmatched: 5. The CDR3 sequence is CASSRTGGWNSPLHF. In DNA, the CDR3 is TGTGCCAGCAGCCGGACAGGGGGCTGGAATTCACCCCTCCACTTT.